The sequence of this TCR beta chain was determined in a study of T-cell reconstitution after alpha-beta-depleted transplantation in children. Notes on the study in general: At the one-year point after transplant, T-cell counts and TCRbeta diversity were found to come mostly from T cells that had been newly produced.

Details on this clonotype: The antigen remains unidentified.

TCRbeta library preparation incorporated unique molecular identifiers. TCRdb processed the PCR reads anew with MiXCR; each CDR3 protein has one entry. Of about 580,000 distinct CDR3 sequences in the sample, roughly 23% were seen once. The CDR3 contains 17 residues. CDR1 is DFQATT and CDR2 is SNEGSKA in the germline V gene (reference sequence). Trimming cost V 0 bases and J 2 bases; bases outside gene matches: 11. The material sequenced was PBMCs, mostly from graft donor cells, taken 360 days after TCRalphabeta/CD19-depleted stem cell transplant. This sequence joins TRBV20-1 and TRBJ2-7; TRBD1 agrees at 9 bases. The clonotype was recovered from a boy under two years old who had a stem cell transplant for acute myeloid leukemia, so the T cells may come from the graft donor. CDR3 region: CSAREPKGGTGPYEQYF. DNA for the CDR3: TGCAGTGCTAGAGAGCCCAAGGGGGGGACAGGGCCCTACGAGCAGTACTTC.